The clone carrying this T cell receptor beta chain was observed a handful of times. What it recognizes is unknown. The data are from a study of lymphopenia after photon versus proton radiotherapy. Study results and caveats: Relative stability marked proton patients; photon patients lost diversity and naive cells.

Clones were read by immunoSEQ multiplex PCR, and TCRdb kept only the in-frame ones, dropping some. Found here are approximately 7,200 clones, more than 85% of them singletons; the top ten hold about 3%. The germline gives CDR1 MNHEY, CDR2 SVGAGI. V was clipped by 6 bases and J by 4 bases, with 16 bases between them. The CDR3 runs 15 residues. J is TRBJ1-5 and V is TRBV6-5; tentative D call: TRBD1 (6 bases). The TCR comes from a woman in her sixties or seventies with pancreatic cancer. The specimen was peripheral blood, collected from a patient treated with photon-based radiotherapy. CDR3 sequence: CASSQWGAPNQPQHF. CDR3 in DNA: TGTGCCAGCAGCCAGTGGGGGGCGCCGAATCAGCCCCAGCATTTT.